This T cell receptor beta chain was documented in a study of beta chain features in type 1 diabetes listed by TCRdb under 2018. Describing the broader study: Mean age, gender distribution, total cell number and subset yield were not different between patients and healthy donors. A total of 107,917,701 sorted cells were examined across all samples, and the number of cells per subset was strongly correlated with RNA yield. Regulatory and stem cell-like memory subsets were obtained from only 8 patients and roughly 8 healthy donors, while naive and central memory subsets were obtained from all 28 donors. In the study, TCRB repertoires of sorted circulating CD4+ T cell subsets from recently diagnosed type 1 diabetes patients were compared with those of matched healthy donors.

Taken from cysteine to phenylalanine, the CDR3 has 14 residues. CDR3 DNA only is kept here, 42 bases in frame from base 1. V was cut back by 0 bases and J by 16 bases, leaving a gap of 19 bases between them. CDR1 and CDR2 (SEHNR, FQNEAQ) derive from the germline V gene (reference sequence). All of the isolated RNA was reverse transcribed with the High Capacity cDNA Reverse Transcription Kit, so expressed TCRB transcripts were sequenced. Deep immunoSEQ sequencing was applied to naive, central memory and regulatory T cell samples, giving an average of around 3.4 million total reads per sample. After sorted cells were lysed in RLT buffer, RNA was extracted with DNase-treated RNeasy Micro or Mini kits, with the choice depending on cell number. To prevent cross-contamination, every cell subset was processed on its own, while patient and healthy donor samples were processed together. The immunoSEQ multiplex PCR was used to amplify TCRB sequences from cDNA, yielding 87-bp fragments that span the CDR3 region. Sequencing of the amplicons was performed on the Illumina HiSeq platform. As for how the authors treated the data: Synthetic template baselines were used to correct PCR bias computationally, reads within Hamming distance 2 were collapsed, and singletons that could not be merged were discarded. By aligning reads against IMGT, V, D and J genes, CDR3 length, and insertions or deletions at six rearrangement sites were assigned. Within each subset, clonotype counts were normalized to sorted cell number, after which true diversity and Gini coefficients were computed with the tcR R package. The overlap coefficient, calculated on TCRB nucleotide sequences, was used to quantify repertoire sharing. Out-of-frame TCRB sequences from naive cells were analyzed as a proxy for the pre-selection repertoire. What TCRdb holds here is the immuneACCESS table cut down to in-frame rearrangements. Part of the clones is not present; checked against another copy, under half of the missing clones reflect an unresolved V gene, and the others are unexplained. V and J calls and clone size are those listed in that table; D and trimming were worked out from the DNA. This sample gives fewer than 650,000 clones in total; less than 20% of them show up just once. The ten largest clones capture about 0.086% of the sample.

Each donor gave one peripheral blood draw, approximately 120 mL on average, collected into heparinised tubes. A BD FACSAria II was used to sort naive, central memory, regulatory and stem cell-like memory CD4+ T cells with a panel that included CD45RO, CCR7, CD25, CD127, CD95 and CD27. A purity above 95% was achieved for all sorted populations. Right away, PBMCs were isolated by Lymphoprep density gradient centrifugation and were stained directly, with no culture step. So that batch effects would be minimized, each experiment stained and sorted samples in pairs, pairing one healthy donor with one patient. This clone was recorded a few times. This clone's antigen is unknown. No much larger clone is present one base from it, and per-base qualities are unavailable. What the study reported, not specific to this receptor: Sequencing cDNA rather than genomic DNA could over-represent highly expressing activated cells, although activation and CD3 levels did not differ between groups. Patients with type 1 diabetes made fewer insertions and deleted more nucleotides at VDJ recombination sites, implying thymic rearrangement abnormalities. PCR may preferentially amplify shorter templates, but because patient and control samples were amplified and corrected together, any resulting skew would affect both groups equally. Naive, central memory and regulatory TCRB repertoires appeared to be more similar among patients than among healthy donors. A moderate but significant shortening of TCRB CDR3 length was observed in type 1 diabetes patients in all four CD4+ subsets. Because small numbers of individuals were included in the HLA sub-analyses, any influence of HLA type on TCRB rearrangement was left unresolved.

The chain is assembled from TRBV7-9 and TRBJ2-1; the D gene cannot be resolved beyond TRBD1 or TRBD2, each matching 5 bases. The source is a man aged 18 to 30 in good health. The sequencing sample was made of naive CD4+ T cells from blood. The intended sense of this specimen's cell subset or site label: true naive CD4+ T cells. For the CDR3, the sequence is CASSLAGPDPRLFF. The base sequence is TGTGCCAGCAGCTTAGCGGGACCGGACCCGAGGCTATTCTTC. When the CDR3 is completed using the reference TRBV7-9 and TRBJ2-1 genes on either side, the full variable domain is DTGVSQNPRHKITKRGQNVTFRCDPISEHNRLYWYRQTLGQGPEFLTYFQNEAQLEKSRLLSDRFSAERPKGSFSTLEIQRTEQGDSAMYLCASSLAGPDPRLFFGPGTRLTVL.